The rows below give T cell receptor beta chains drawn from one sample of a study of T cell responses to AZD1222 COVID-19 vaccine. The repertoire was sequenced with immunoSEQ multiplex PCR; TCRdb's copy has only in-frame clones and lacks some. The data contain about 190,000 clones, more than 75% of them singletons. Sequences were derived from peripheral blood, sampled on day 0 of MenACWY control vaccination. All receptors come from an adult in good health. CDR3s include the opening cysteine and the closing phenylalanine or tryptophan. A D gene is named only where the DNA matches it firmly. Clone size is stated in some rows and not others, as once, few, many or a class when expanded.

clone size	V gene	D gene	J gene	CDR3 protein	CDR3 DNA
-	TRBV30	-	TRBJ1-2	CAWGGSDTNYGYTF	TGTGCCTGGGGTGGTTCAGATACTAACTATGGCTACACCTTC
-	TRBV30	TRBD2	TRBJ2-5	CAWSVGGRETQYF	TGTGCCTGGAGTGTGGGCGGGAGGGAGACCCAGTACTTC
-	TRBV11-2	TRBD2	TRBJ2-7	CASSLVPSGATYEQYF	TGTGCCAGCAGCTTAGTCCCTAGCGGGGCCACCTACGAGCAGTACTTC
-	TRBV11-3	-	TRBJ2-7	CASSRQATYEQYF	TGTGCCAGCAGCCGACAGGCCACCTACGAGCAGTACTTC
-	TRBV29-1	TRBD1	TRBJ2-3	CSVGRGRADTQYF	TGCAGCGTTGGAAGGGGGCGGGCAGATACGCAGTATTTT
-	TRBV28	-	TRBJ2-7	CASSPLRTYEQYF	TGTGCCAGCAGTCCCCTGAGGACCTACGAGCAGTACTTC
-	TRBV6-1	-	TRBJ1-2	CASSESWQNYGYTF	TGTGCCAGCAGTGAAAGCTGGCAGAACTATGGCTACACCTTC
-	TRBV24-1	-	TRBJ1-1	CATSDARGSAEAFF	TGTGCCACCAGTGATGCCAGGGGAAGCGCTGAAGCTTTCTTT
-	TRBV5-1	TRBD1	TRBJ2-7	CASSRTGAPDEQYF	TGCGCCAGCAGCCGGACAGGGGCGCCAGACGAGCAGTACTTC
-	TRBV9	TRBD2	TRBJ2-1	CASSGGGRNNEQFF	TGTGCCAGCAGCGGCGGGGGACGCAACAATGAGCAGTTCTTC
-	TRBV6-5	-	TRBJ1-1	CASLGLTTEAFF	TGTGCCAGCCTTGGGCTCACTACTGAAGCTTTCTTT
-	TRBV5-6	-	TRBJ2-7	CASSLRSHRYEQYF	TGTGCCAGCAGCTTGCGGTCGCACCGCTACGAGCAGTACTTC
few	TRBV5-6	-	TRBJ1-4	CASSLLGRANEKLFF	TGTGCCAGCAGCCTCCTCGGACGTGCTAATGAAAAACTGTTTTTT
-	TRBV14	TRBD1	TRBJ1-1	CASSRQDRGLTEAFF	TGTGCCAGCAGCCGGCAGGACAGGGGGCTCACTGAAGCTTTCTTT
-	TRBV18	-	TRBJ1-3	CASSPGTGNTIYF	TGTGCCAGCTCACCTGGTACGGGAAACACCATATATTTT
-	TRBV2	TRBD2	TRBJ2-3	CASRGTSGVFTDTQYF	TGTGCCAGCAGGGGGACTAGCGGGGTGTTCACAGATACGCAGTATTTT
-	TRBV5-5	TRBD1	TRBJ1-5	CASSLVQGRGQPQHF	TGTGCCAGCAGCTTGGTACAGGGGAGAGGACAGCCCCAGCATTTT
-	TRBV19	TRBD2	TRBJ2-7	CASSLRLAGEVYEQYF	TGTGCCAGTAGTCTTAGACTAGCGGGTGAAGTCTACGAGCAGTACTTC
-	TRBV6-5	-	TRBJ2-2	CASSFVGGELFF	TGTGCCAGCAGTTTCGTCGGCGGGGAGCTGTTTTTT
-	TRBV7-3	-	TRBJ2-2	CASSPWGPVGELFF	TGTGCCAGCAGCCCCTGGGGGCCTGTCGGGGAGCTGTTTTTT
-	TRBV28	-	TRBJ2-5	CASSLFRDETQYF	TGTGCCAGCAGTTTATTTAGGGACGAGACCCAGTACTTC
-	TRBV9	TRBD2	TRBJ2-4	CASSVEAGGPGDIQYF	TGTGCCAGCAGCGTAGAAGCGGGGGGCCCCGGGGACATTCAGTACTTC
-	TRBV27	TRBD1	TRBJ1-2	CASSLYGTEPSNYGYTF	TGTGCCAGCAGTTTATACGGGACAGAACCCTCTAACTATGGCTACACCTTC
once	TRBV28	TRBD1	TRBJ1-1	CASGDRATEAFF	TGTGCCAGCGGTGACAGGGCCACTGAAGCTTTCTTT
-	TRBV30	-	TRBJ1-1	CAWNRMEGTEAFF	TGTGCCTGGAACAGGATGGAGGGCACTGAAGCTTTCTTT
-	TRBV27	-	TRBJ2-5	CASSLRGFETQYF	TGTGCCAGCAGTTTGAGAGGGTTCGAGACCCAGTACTTC
-	TRBV6-5	-	TRBJ1-6	CASRLEAPGNSPLHF	TGTGCCAGCAGACTAGAGGCCCCAGGGAATTCACCCCTCCACTTT
-	TRBV6-5	-	TRBJ1-2	CASKQGWGNYGYTF	TGTGCCAGTAAACAGGGCTGGGGTAACTATGGCTACACCTTC
-	TRBV12-5	-	TRBJ2-1	CASGLGWGELYNEQFF	TGTGCTAGTGGTTTGGGTTGGGGGGAGCTCTACAATGAGCAGTTCTTC
-	TRBV7-8	TRBD1	TRBJ1-6	CASSLRDRGLESPLHF	TGTGCCAGCAGCTTAAGGGACAGGGGGCTTGAATCACCCCTCCACTTT
-	TRBV5-8	TRBD1	TRBJ2-5	CASSLERRGSFQETQYF	TGTGCCAGCAGCTTGGAGCGCAGGGGGAGCTTTCAAGAGACCCAGTACTTC
-	TRBV30	-	TRBJ2-7	CAWSGTASSYEQYF	TGTGCCTGGAGTGGGACAGCGAGCTCCTACGAGCAGTACTTC
-	TRBV30	TRBD1	TRBJ1-2	CACPAGRGSTANYGYTF	TGTGCCTGCCCCGCGGGCAGGGGGAGTACAGCTAACTATGGCTACACCTTC
-	TRBV9	-	TRBJ1-3	CASSVVSGRGNTIYF	TGTGCCAGCAGCGTAGTTTCCGGGCGTGGAAACACCATATATTTT
-	TRBV30	TRBD2	TRBJ2-7	CAWTVGAGSEQYF	TGTGCCTGGACGGTGGGAGCGGGGTCCGAGCAGTACTTC
few	TRBV12-3/TRBV12-4	-	TRBJ2-2	CASSLPGLWELFF	TGTGCCAGCAGTTTACCAGGCTTGTGGGAGCTGTTTTTT
-	TRBV3-1/TRBV3-2	-	TRBJ2-3	CASSQGVHRTQYF	TGTGCCAGCAGCCAAGGGGTACACAGGACGCAGTATTTT
-	TRBV28	-	TRBJ2-7	CASSLAGTRDYEQYF	TGTGCCAGCAGTTTGGCCGGGACCCGAGACTACGAGCAGTACTTC
-	TRBV29-1	-	TRBJ2-5	CSVVLAAQETQYF	TGCAGCGTTGTACTAGCCGCCCAAGAGACCCAGTACTTC
-	TRBV28	TRBD1	TRBJ2-3	CASRGQLSTDTQYF	TGTGCCAGCAGGGGACAGTTGAGCACAGATACGCAGTATTTT
-	TRBV24-1	TRBD1	TRBJ1-5	CATSDPGTGHQPQHF	TGTGCCACCAGTGACCCCGGGACAGGTCATCAGCCCCAGCATTTT
-	TRBV3-1/TRBV3-2	-	TRBJ1-6	CASSRTPGANSPLHF	TGTGCCAGCAGCCGAACTCCGGGAGCAAATTCACCCCTCCACTTT
-	TRBV19	TRBD2	TRBJ2-3	CASSTGTSGGHADTQYF	TGTGCCAGTAGTACCGGGACTAGCGGGGGTCATGCAGATACGCAGTATTTT
-	TRBV5-1	-	TRBJ2-1	CASSAQAIGRNYNEQFF	TGCGCCAGCAGCGCCCAAGCAATCGGGAGAAACTACAATGAGCAGTTCTTC
-	TRBV19	-	TRBJ1-6	CASSIRVPGNSPLHF	TGTGCCAGTAGTATCCGCGTGCCCGGGAATTCACCCCTCCACTTT
-	TRBV5-1	-	TRBJ1-1	CASSYGAAIEAFF	TGCGCCAGCAGTTATGGGGCGGCGATAGAAGCTTTCTTT
-	TRBV5-5	-	TRBJ2-4	CASSLGGDNIQYF	TGTGCCAGCAGCTTGGGTGGGGATAACATTCAGTACTTC
-	TRBV5-1	TRBD1	TRBJ1-4	CASSLQGAGEKLFF	TGCGCCAGCAGCTTACAGGGGGCCGGAGAAAAACTGTTTTTT
once	TRBV5-1	-	TRBJ2-1	CASSLQGDEQFF	TGCGCCAGCAGCTTACAGGGAGATGAGCAGTTCTTC
-	TRBV6-1	-	TRBJ1-2	CASSDGGTGYTF	TGTGCCAGCAGTGACGGGGGGACTGGCTACACCTTC
-	TRBV29-1	-	TRBJ1-1	CSAQGTPNTEAFF	TGCAGCGCTCAGGGGACTCCTAACACTGAAGCTTTCTTT
-	TRBV10-3	-	TRBJ2-5	CAAKPGTQETQYF	TGTGCCGCTAAACCAGGGACACAAGAGACCCAGTACTTC
-	TRBV6-5	-	TRBJ2-1	CASRQYNEQFF	TGTGCCAGCAGACAATACAATGAGCAGTTCTTC
once	TRBV30	-	TRBJ1-2	CAWTPSGAWGYTF	TGTGCCTGGACGCCCTCGGGGGCGTGGGGCTACACCTTC
-	TRBV7-9	TRBD2	TRBJ2-5	CASSTPTSGQETQYF	TGTGCCAGCAGCACGCCGACTAGCGGACAAGAGACCCAGTACTTC
-	TRBV28	-	TRBJ1-2	CASSTGNHYGYTF	TGTGCCAGCAGCACAGGGAATCACTATGGCTACACCTTC
once	TRBV25-1	-	TRBJ1-4	CASSLSRGTNEKLFF	TGTGCCAGCTCCCTCTCTCGGGGGACTAATGAAAAACTGTTTTTT
-	TRBV4-3	TRBD1	TRBJ1-1	CASSQGTGYPGTEAFF	TGCGCCAGCAGCCAAGGGACAGGGTATCCGGGCACTGAAGCTTTCTTT
-	TRBV13	-	TRBJ2-7	CASSLGVSRNEQYF	TGTGCCAGCAGCTTAGGTGTTAGTAGGAACGAGCAGTACTTC